This entry lists 25 T cell receptor beta chains sequenced from one sample in a study of blood T cell repertoires in COVID-19. Using immunoSEQ multiplex PCR, the repertoire was profiled, and TCRdb retains in-frame clones only, with some absent. The sample contains about 190,000 clones, around 80% of which appear only once. Sequencing was carried out using peripheral blood. These receptors all come from a woman over 75 with active or convalescent COVID-19.

The chain has TRBV5-1 and TRBJ1-6; TRBD1 aligns across 11 bases. CDR1 is SGHRS, CDR2 YFSETQ, per germline. J gave up 0 bases and V 4 bases, and 3 bases lay outside the gene matches. The CDR3 is 17 residues long. The chain's CDR3 is CASSPGTGGSYNSPLHF. The CDR3 nucleotides read TGCGCCAGCAGCCCGGGGACAGGGGGCTCCTATAATTCACCCCTCCACTTT.

The chain links TRBV5-1 to TRBJ2-2, with D possibly TRBD2 on 6 matching bases. Germline values: CDR1 SGHRS, CDR2 YFSETQ. The V and J ends lost 2 bases and 4 bases respectively, with 9 bases between them. The CDR3 extends over 14 amino acids. This chain's CDR3 is CASSFGSPTGELFF. The CDR3 DNA sequence: TGCGCCAGCAGCTTCGGGAGTCCCACCGGGGAGCTGTTTTTT.

This chain uses TRBV28 with TRBJ1-2; D possibly corresponds to TRBD1 (5 bases). CDR1 is MDHEN and CDR2 is SYDVKM in the germline V gene. V was pared by 5 bases and J by 8 bases, with 9 bases between. The length of the CDR3 is 11 residues. The DNA of the CDR3 is TGTGCCAGCAGTCCAAACAGGGGCTACACCTTC. Translated, it gives CASSPNRGYTF.

This clone was seen a single time. V and J are TRBV10-3 and TRBJ2-5, with 7 positions matching TRBD2. After removal of 0 bases from V and 1 base from J, the junction contained 2 bases not matched to a gene. The CDR3 sequence is 15 residues long. Germline-derived CDR1 and CDR2 are ENHRY and SYGVKD. CDR3 loop: CAISESWGGQETQYF. The CDR3 DNA sequence: TGTGCCATCAGTGAGTCGTGGGGGGGCCAAGAGACCCAGTACTTC.

The chain combines TRBV27 with TRBJ2-5; maybe TRBD1 (6 bases). The CDR3 covers 13 residues. Germline V gives CDR1 MNHEY, CDR2 SMNVEV (reference sequence). Trimming took 4 bases from V and 5 from J, leaving 11 bases between them. CDR3 coding DNA: TGTGCCAGCAGTTACAGGGTCGGGGAGACCCAGTACTTC. It specifies CASSYRVGETQYF.

The rearrangement links TRBV9 to TRBJ2-1; D perhaps matches TRBD2 (6 bases). Germline CDR1 SGDLS, CDR2 YYNGEE. The CDR3 runs 12 residues. Trimming pared 7 bases from V and 8 bases from J, leaving 13 bases between. The CDR3 loop reads CASSGGWDEQFF. The CDR3, as DNA: TGTGCCAGCTCCGGGGGTTGGGATGAGCAGTTCTTC.

CDR3 residues: CASSPRLSPSYEQYF. In DNA, the CDR3 is TGTGCCAGCAGTCCAAGACTTAGCCCATCCTACGAGCAGTACTTC. The chain has TRBV28 and TRBJ2-7, with D unclear. The germline V gene encodes CDR1 MDHEN and CDR2 SYDVKM. Trimming took 5 bases from V and 1 from J, leaving 15 bases between them. This CDR3 spans 15 amino acids.

This chain uses TRBV7-2 with TRBJ2-2, with D unresolved. The V gene lost 4 bases and the J gene lost 0 bases, with 3 bases spanning the gap. The CDR3 spans 13 residues. Per the germline V gene, CDR1 is SGHTA and CDR2 is FQGNSA. The CDR3 DNA follows: TGTGCCAGCAGCTCTACGAACACCGGGGAGCTGTTTTTT. Its translation: CASSSTNTGELFF.

The chain recombines TRBV12-3 or TRBV12-4 with TRBJ1-2, with D perhaps TRBD1 (6 bases). Trimming cost V 4 bases and J 3 bases, with 6 bases left between them. CDR3 length: 12 residues. The CDR3: CASSSGDYGYTF. The CDR3 DNA follows: TGTGCCAGCAGTTCAGGGGACTATGGCTACACCTTC.

The J gene is TRBJ2-7, the V gene TRBV7-8; possibly TRBD2 for D (6 bases). This CDR3 has 16 amino acids. Germline CDR1 and CDR2: SGHVS and FQNEAQ. V dropped 4 bases and J dropped 0 bases, with 16 bases sitting between them. CDR3: CASSSAGTVISYEQYF. In nucleotides, the CDR3 is TGTGCCAGCAGCTCGGCGGGGACGGTGATCTCCTACGAGCAGTACTTC. Together with reference TRBV7-8 and TRBJ2-7, the CDR3 gives the full variable domain: GAGVSQSPRYKVAKRGQDVALRCDPISGHVSLFWYQQALGQGPEFLTYFQNEAQLDKSGLPSDRFFAERPEGSVSTLKIQRTQQEDSAVYLCASSSAGTVISYEQYFGPGTRLTVT.

This clone was counted only a few times. The chain couples TRBV30 to TRBJ2-1, with TRBD1 identical over 8 bases. Losses at the gene ends were 0 bases for V and 10 bases for J; bases not matched to a gene: 8. CDR3 length: 14 amino acids. CDR1 is GTSNPN, CDR2 SVGIG, per germline (reference sequence). CDR3 DNA: TGTGCCTGGAGTGTACTTCAGGGGGCGGGGGAGCAGTTCTTC. Amino acid sequence: CAWSVLQGAGEQFF.

This chain joins TRBV29-1 and TRBJ1-2; no clear D gene. The germline gives CDR1 SQVTM, CDR2 ANQGSEA. The ends were cut back, 0 bases at V and 4 bases at J, with 9 bases in the middle. CDR3 size: 13 residues. CDR3 in DNA: TGCAGCGTTGAAGATGTACAGAGCTATGGCTACACCTTC. Translation: CSVEDVQSYGYTF. Based on the CDR3 plus reference TRBV29-1 and TRBJ1-2, the full variable domain is SAVISQKPSRDICQRGTSLTIQCQVDSQVTMMFWYRQQPGQSLTLIATANQGSEATYESGFVIDKFPISRPNLTFSTLTVSNMSPEDSSIYLCSVEDVQSYGYTFGSGTRLTVV.

V is TRBV28 and J is TRBJ1-2; 7 bases align to TRBD1. The CDR3 extends over 17 amino acids. Germline V gives CDR1 MDHEN, CDR2 SYDVKM. The V and J ends lost 3 bases and 0 bases, in that order; junction bases with no gene match: 10. This CDR3 reads CASSFGVPGGANYGYTF. DNA for the CDR3: TGTGCCAGCAGTTTTGGGGTCCCAGGGGGAGCTAACTATGGCTACACCTTC.

This chain uses TRBV27 with TRBJ1-5, with 7 bases fitting TRBD1. The V and J ends lost 4 bases and 7 bases, in that order; junction bases with no gene match: 10. Germline V gene data show CDR1 as MNHEY and CDR2 as SMNVEV (reference sequence). The CDR3 has 15 amino acids. CDR3 nucleotides: TGTGCCAGCAGTTCTACAGGGGCGGGGTGGCAGCCCCAGCATTTT. It encodes CASSSTGAGWQPQHF.

V usage is TRBV7-8 and J usage is TRBJ1-5; D might be TRBD1 (5 bases). V shed 5 bases and J shed 4 bases, with 21 bases lying between them. Germline V gene sequence: CDR1 SGHVS, CDR2 FQNEAQ. The CDR3 extends over 17 amino acids. As DNA, the CDR3 is TGTGCCAGCAGCCCCCGGACCGGGGGGGGGAAGAATCAGCCCCAGCATTTT. Translation: CASSPRTGGGKNQPQHF.

The chain carries TRBV13 and TRBJ1-6, with unresolved D. The CDR3 is 14 residues long. V was shortened by 6 bases and J by 7 bases, with 13 bases between the two germline ends. From germline, CDR1 is PRHDT and CDR2 FYEKMQ (reference sequence). CDR3 DNA: TGTGCCAGCAGAGGAGTAAGAGGCAATTCACCCCTCCACTTT. Its protein product is CASRGVRGNSPLHF.

The chain links TRBV7-2 to TRBJ2-3; D gene uncertain. CDR1 SGHTA and CDR2 FQGNSA come from the germline V gene. The CDR3 length is 15 residues. Between the trimmed V and J ends, which lost 1 base and 6 bases, there was a span of 14 bases. CDR3 DNA sequence: TGTGCCAGCAGCTTAGTCTCCCGACAATCCGATACGCAGTATTTT. This codes for CASSLVSRQSDTQYF.

The chain carries TRBV28 and TRBJ1-1, with a possible D match to TRBD1 (6 bases). CDR1 MDHEN and CDR2 SYDVKM come from the germline V gene. Trimming pared 5 bases from V and 1 base from J, leaving 11 bases between. The CDR3 runs to 14 residues. CDR3 sequence reads: CASSEQGGNTEAFF. CDR3 DNA: TGTGCCAGCAGTGAACAGGGCGGGAACACTGAAGCTTTCTTT.

This clone was counted a few times. The chain has TRBV6-5 and TRBJ1-1; TRBD1 is a possible D gene (5 bases). Germline V gene lookup returns CDR1 MNHEY and CDR2 SVGAGI. The CDR3 extends over 16 amino acids. Deletions cut 0 bases from V and 8 bases from J, with 19 bases between. Here the CDR3 DNA reads TGTGCCAGCAGTTACTCGGTCGGTTGGGGGGAAGTGGAAGCTTTCTTT. Translating it yields CASSYSVGWGEVEAFF.

The chain links TRBV2 to TRBJ2-7; D is uncertain. The germline CDR1 and CDR2 sequences are SNHLY and FYNNEI. V was shortened by 6 bases and J by 4 bases, with 7 bases between the two germline ends. This CDR3 contains 11 residues. DNA for the CDR3: TGTGCCAGCAGATATAATTACGAGCAGTACTTC. As protein: CASRYNYEQYF.

The CDR3: CASSPRGGEGYTF. CDR3 sequence (DNA): TGTGCCAGCTCACCACGGGGGGGAGAAGGCTACACCTTC. The chain uses TRBV18 and TRBJ1-2, with D perhaps TRBD1 (5 bases). Trimming pared 1 base from V and 8 bases from J, leaving 11 bases between. Germline lookup yields CDR1 KGHSH and CDR2 LQKENI. CDR3 length equals 13 residues.

The chain joins TRBV7-9 to TRBJ2-3; TRBD2 might be the D (6 bases). The CDR3 is 15 residues long. Germline V gene data show CDR1 as SEHNR and CDR2 as FQNEAQ (reference sequence). V was pared by 1 base and J by 6 bases, with 14 bases between. The CDR3 DNA reads as TGTGCCAGCAGCTTAGACGCGGGCGGGGCCGATACGCAGTATTTT. Amino acids: CASSLDAGGADTQYF.

V is TRBV18 and J is TRBJ1-1; possible D gene TRBD1, 6 bases. The V end lost 2 bases, the J end lost 1 base, and 23 bases lay between the germline ends. The CDR3 runs 19 residues. Germline V lookup: CDR1 KGHSH, CDR2 LQKENI. The CDR3 spells CASSPNRSNRVGRNTEAFF. The CDR3 DNA reads as TGTGCCAGCTCACCAAATCGGAGCAACAGGGTGGGCCGGAACACTGAAGCTTTCTTT. The complete variable domain, with remaining parts taken from reference TRBV18 and TRBJ1-1, reads NAGVMQNPRHLVRRRGQEARLRCSPMKGHSHVYWYRQLPEEGLKFMVYLQKENIIDESGMPKERFSAEFPKEGPSILRIQQVVRGDSAAYFCASSPNRSNRVGRNTEAFFGQGTRLTVV.

This chain joins TRBV28 and TRBJ1-2; 7 nucleotides line up with TRBD1. CDR3 length: 15 residues. The V gene's germline CDR1 is MDHEN and CDR2 SYDVKM. Losses at the gene ends were 6 bases for V and 2 bases for J; bases not matched to a gene: 9. Written as DNA, the CDR3 is TGTGCCAGCAGCCCAGCGGGCAGGGGGAACTATGGCTACACCTTC. Amino acids: CASSPAGRGNYGYTF.

This clone occurred a few times. The V call is TRBV5-1, the J call TRBJ2-7; TRBD2 might be the D (6 bases). CDR3 size: 15 residues. Germline V gene sequence: CDR1 SGHRS, CDR2 YFSETQ. With 0 bases removed from V and 0 bases from J, the gap between germline ends came to 10 bases. This CDR3 is CASSLVGGTSYEQYF. The CDR3 region has the DNA TGCGCCAGCAGCTTGGTGGGCGGGACCTCCTACGAGCAGTACTTC. Looking up the rest from reference TRBV5-1 and TRBJ2-7 gives the full variable domain: KAGVTQTPRYLIKTRGQQVTLSCSPISGHRSVSWYQQTPGQGLQFLFEYFSETQRNKGNFPGRFSGRQFSNSRSEMNVSTLELGDSALYLCASSLVGGTSYEQYFGPGTRLTVT.